Listed below are T cell receptor beta chains from one sample, sequenced in a study of tumor-infiltrating lymphocytes in primary liver carcinoma. TCRdb passed the multiplex PCR reads through MiXCR, listing each CDR3 protein once. The sample has about 200,000 distinct CDR3 sequences; roughly 61% are singletons. The sample consisted of peripheral blood. Receptors originate from an older woman with primary liver carcinoma and hepatitis B virus infection. CDR3s include the opening cysteine and the closing phenylalanine or tryptophan.

V	J	CDR3
TRBV10-3	TRBJ2-5	CAISLGGRDGQEIQYF
TRBV11-3	TRBJ2-3	CDSSFTGEKADTQYF
TRBV20-1	TRBJ2-2	CSARDSGRGVPGELFF
TRBV11-2	TRBJ2-7	CASSSQGTISYEQYF
TRBV5-6	TRBJ2-1	CASSLRMGEQFF
TRBV11-2	TRBJ1-2	CASSLVGTGRSGYTF
TRBV10-3	TRBJ2-1	CAISEWGLAGGTNYNEQFF
TRBV29-1	TRBJ2-1	CSVEGVAGGPGRYNEQFF
TRBV30	TRBJ2-3	CAWSRPSATYTQYF
TRBV11-1	TRBJ2-1	CASSLAGGPWREGWNEQFF
TRBV10-3	TRBJ2-1	CAISEPHGTGGVEQFF
TRBV18	TRBJ2-1	CTSSLNRDTYNEQFF
TRBV19	TRBJ1-1	CASRWGSLTEAFF
TRBV4-1	TRBJ1-2	CASSQTLGTAGSGYTF
TRBV4-2	TRBJ2-2	CASSQRQWRGDAGELFF
TRBV20-1	TRBJ2-7	CSARDYRGGSYEQYF
TRBV11-1	TRBJ2-1	CASSLMSYRGNEQFF
TRBV29-1	TRBJ2-2	CSVGRNSATAEPFF
TRBV13	TRBJ2-7	CASRHSPPLIAGGIDEQYF
TRBV6-6	TRBJ2-7	CASSYPDDAYEQYF
TRBV11-2	TRBJ2-5	CASSWRQGEGTQCF
TRBV11-2	TRBJ2-7	CDSSSTTGVHEQYF
TRBV11-2	TRBJ1-2	CAGSLVRTGRSGYTF
TRBV6-1	TRBJ2-7	CASSEAHSPSAAYEQYF
TRBV12-3/TRBV12-4	TRBJ1-5	CVSSPGTGRHQPQHF
TRBV6-6	TRBJ1-1	CASSYPHRGGNSEAFF
TRBV11-2	TRBJ1-1	CASSLGSRRFRGPLNTKASF
TRBV11-1	TRBJ2-7	CASSFSGAFEQYF
TRBV18	TRBJ2-3	CASSLYRGWASGADTQYF
TRBV6-5	TRBJ2-7	CASSYSSGNSGQYF
TRBV11-1	TRBJ2-3	CASSWGLAGNTDTQYF
TRBV30	TRBJ1-5	CAWSVRGGWEPQHF
TRBV5-6	TRBJ2-5	CAGTMVSKLEETQYF
TRBV11-2	TRBJ2-5	CTSNPSGAQETQYF
TRBV7-8	TRBJ2-3	CASSLGGLYTETQYF
TRBV11-2	TRBJ2-1	CAGSLFIGSNYNEQFF
TRBV6-1	TRBJ2-7	CASDRSSYEQYF
TRBV12-3/TRBV12-4	TRBJ2-3	CASSFPENTDTQYF
TRBV24-1	TRBJ2-7	CATSDSTSGSYEQYF
TRBV7-9	TRBJ2-1	CASSPRPGTSGLSSYNEQFF
TRBV6-5	TRBJ1-1	CTSSYSGYTEAFF
TRBV28	TRBJ2-1	CASSDGLGASGTIEQFF
TRBV29-1	TRBJ2-1	CGVGFTNSEQFF
TRBV29-1	TRBJ1-1	CSVHSTGTFNTEAFF
TRBV12-1	TRBJ1-5	CASSFALGKGQTNQPQLF